This T cell receptor beta chain was observed in a study of cytomegalovirus exposure and HLA in healthy donors. Details on this clone: Its antigen is not identified.

Use of 60 Vbeta and 13 Jbeta primers characterized the PCR. Assay used: immunoSEQ multiplex PCR; TCRdb lists only in-frame clones, some missing. In the table there are 220,000 or so clones, around 80% of which are singletons. CDR1 is GTSNPN, CDR2 SVGIG, per germline (reference sequence). Trimming at V came to 2 bases and at J to 8 bases, leaving 10 bases not matched to a gene. The CDR3 spans 15 residues. General study findings and limits: Owing to their indistinguishability, certain V segments, notably TRBV6-2 and TRBV6-3, were excluded. It was in a later analysis that TCR association rates were seen to vary by HLA locus, highest for DRB1 and lowest for HLA-C.

Sequencing was performed on PBMCs. The chain links TRBV30 to TRBJ1-4, with TRBD1 matching 8 bases. This TCR was recovered from a man in his fifties or sixties in good health and CMV-seronegative. CDR3 region: CAWSKRQGPVEKLFF. DNA for the CDR3: TGTGCCTGGAGTAAAAGACAGGGGCCAGTCGAAAAACTGTTTTTT.